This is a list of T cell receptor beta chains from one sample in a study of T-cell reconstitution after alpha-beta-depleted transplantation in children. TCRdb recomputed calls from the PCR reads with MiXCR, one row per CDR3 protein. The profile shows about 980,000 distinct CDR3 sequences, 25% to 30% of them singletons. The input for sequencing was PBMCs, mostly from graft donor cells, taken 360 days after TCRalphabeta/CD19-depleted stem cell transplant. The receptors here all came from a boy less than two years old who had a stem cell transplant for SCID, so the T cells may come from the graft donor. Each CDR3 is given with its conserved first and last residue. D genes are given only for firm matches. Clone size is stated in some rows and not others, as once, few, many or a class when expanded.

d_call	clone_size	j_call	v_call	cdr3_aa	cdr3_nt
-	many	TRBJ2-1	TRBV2	CASRRDSSYNEQFF	TGTGCCAGCAGACGGGACTCCTCCTACAATGAGCAGTTCTTC
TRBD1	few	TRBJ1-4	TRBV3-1	CASSQEFRGHLRF	TGTGCCAGCAGCCAAGAATTCAGGGGGCACCTGCGTTTT
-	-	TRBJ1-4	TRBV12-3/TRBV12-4	CASSPKAGDEKLFF	TGTGCCAGCAGCCCAAAGGCAGGGGATGAAAAACTGTTTTTT
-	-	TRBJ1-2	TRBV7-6	CASSLVAAYGYTF	TGTGCCAGCAGCTTAGTGGCAGCCTATGGCTACACCTTC
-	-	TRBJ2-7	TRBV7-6	CASSPVGLAKSSYEQYF	TGTGCCAGCAGCCCAGTGGGGCTAGCGAAAAGCTCCTACGAGCAGTACTTC
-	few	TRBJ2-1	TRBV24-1	CATSDWRNRQNNEQFF	TGTGCCACCAGTGATTGGAGGAACAGGCAAAACAATGAGCAGTTCTTC
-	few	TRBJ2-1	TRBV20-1	CSASLRSRGDEQFF	TGCAGTGCTAGCTTGCGTAGCAGGGGCGATGAGCAGTTCTTC
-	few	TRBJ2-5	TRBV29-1	CSVGGRGPKTQYF	TGCAGCGTTGGGGGACGGGGACCAAAGACCCAGTACTTC
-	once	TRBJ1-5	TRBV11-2	CASSLELVGNQPQHF	TGTGCCAGCAGCTTAGAATTGGTTGGAAATCAGCCCCAGCATTTT
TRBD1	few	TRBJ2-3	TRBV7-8	CASSLRGGTGANSDTQYF	TGTGCCAGCAGCTTAAGAGGAGGGACAGGGGCGAATTCAGATACGCAGTATTTT
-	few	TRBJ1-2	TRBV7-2	CASSSGDWYYGYTF	TGTGCCAGCAGCTCCGGGGACTGGTACTATGGCTACACCTTC
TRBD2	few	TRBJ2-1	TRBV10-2	CASSDPRGLAVYNEQFF	TGCGCCAGCAGTGACCCGCGGGGACTAGCGGTATACAATGAGCAGTTCTTC
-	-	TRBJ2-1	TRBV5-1	CASSLPSDGYNEQFF	TGCGCCAGCAGCTTGCCCTCGGACGGCTACAATGAGCAGTTCTTC
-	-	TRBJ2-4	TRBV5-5	CASSLAGYKAKNIQYF	TGTGCCAGCAGCTTGGCGGGTTATAAGGCCAAAAACATTCAGTACTTC
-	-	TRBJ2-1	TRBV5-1	CASSLTTGALYNEQFF	TGCGCCAGCAGCTTGACAACGGGGGCTCTTTACAATGAGCAGTTCTTC
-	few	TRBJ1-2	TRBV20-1	CSARDLGRPDYGYTF	TGCAGTGCTAGAGATCTAGGGAGGCCCGACTATGGCTACACCTTC
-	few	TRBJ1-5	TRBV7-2	CASSLSGPQPQHF	TGTGCCAGCAGCTTATCAGGGCCTCAGCCCCAGCATTTT
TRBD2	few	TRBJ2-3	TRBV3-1	CASSQDELAGGTDTQYF	TGTGCCAGCAGCCAAGATGAACTAGCGGGGGGCACAGATACGCAGTATTTT
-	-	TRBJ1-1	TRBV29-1	CSVGPGTVTEAFF	TGCAGCGTTGGCCCCGGGACGGTAACTGAAGCTTTCTTT
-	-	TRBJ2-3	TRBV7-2	CASSFSMTDTQYF	TGTGCCAGCAGCTTTAGTATGACAGATACGCAGTATTTT
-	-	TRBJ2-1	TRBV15	CATSKGGEQFF	TGTGCCACCAGCAAAGGCGGTGAGCAGTTCTTC
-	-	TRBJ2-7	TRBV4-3	CASSQDRMSYEQYF	TGCGCCAGCAGCCAAGATCGGATGTCCTACGAGCAGTACTTC
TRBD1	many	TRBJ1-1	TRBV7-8	CASSLAQGMNTEAFF	TGTGCCAGCAGCTTAGCACAGGGGATGAACACTGAAGCTTTCTTT
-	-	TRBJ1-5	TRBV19	CASSIKRGNQPQHF	TGTGCCAGTAGTATTAAAAGAGGGAATCAGCCCCAGCATTTT
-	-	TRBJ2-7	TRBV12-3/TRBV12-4	CASSLFRAYEQYF	TGTGCCAGCAGTTTATTCAGAGCCTACGAGCAGTACTTC
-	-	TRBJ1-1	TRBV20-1	CSARVQGRGMNTEAFF	TGCAGTGCTAGAGTCCAGGGTAGAGGGATGAACACTGAAGCTTTCTTT
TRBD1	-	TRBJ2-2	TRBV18	CASRRQGPGELFF	TGTGCCAGCCGACGACAGGGGCCCGGGGAGCTGTTTTTT
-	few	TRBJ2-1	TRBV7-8	CASMVRLGGPFYNEQFF	TGTGCCAGCATGGTCCGACTCGGGGGGCCTTTCTACAATGAGCAGTTCTTC
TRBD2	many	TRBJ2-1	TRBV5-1	CASSYPGLAGEQFF	TGCGCCAGCAGCTACCCGGGACTAGCGGGGGAGCAGTTCTTC
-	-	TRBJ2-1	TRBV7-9	CASSLYLTRGDEQFF	TGTGCCAGCAGCTTATATTTGACACGAGGGGATGAGCAGTTCTTC
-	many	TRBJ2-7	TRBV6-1	CASSLGGGGRDEQYF	TGTGCCAGCAGCCTAGGAGGGGGGGGCCGGGACGAGCAGTACTTC
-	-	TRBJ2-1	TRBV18	CASSIRQVFDEQFF	TGTGCCAGCTCGATACGACAGGTGTTCGATGAGCAGTTCTTC
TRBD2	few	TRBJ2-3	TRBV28	CASIRGGGPTDTQYF	TGTGCCAGCATTCGCGGGGGGGGCCCGACAGATACGCAGTATTTT
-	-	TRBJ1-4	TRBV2	CASEVADSTNEKLFF	TGTGCCAGCGAGGTAGCGGATTCAACTAATGAAAAACTGTTTTTT
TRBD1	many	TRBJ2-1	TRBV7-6	CASSSTGTGYNEQFF	TGTGCCAGCAGCTCGACCGGGACAGGGTACAATGAGCAGTTCTTC
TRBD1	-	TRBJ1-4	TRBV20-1	CSAYTGGVNEKLFF	TGCAGTGCTTATACAGGGGGCGTTAATGAAAAACTGTTTTTT
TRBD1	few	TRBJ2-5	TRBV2	CASRAETGIKETQYF	TGTGCCAGCAGGGCGGAGACAGGGATAAAAGAGACCCAGTACTTC
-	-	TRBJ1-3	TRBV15	CATSEYLSGNTIYF	TGTGCCACCAGCGAGTACCTTTCTGGAAACACCATATATTTT
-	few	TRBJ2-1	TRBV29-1	CSVVGRLTYNEQFF	TGCAGCGTTGTAGGCAGGCTCACCTACAATGAGCAGTTCTTC
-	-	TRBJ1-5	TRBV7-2	CASSADRGLYSNQPQHF	TGTGCCAGCAGTGCCGACCGGGGCCTCTATAGCAATCAGCCCCAGCATTTT
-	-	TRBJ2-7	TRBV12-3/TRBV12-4	CASSPKLASPGEQYF	TGTGCCAGCAGTCCCAAGCTAGCTTCGCCGGGGGAGCAGTACTTC
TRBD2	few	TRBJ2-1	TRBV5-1	CASSVTLLAGGGNEQFF	TGCGCCAGCAGCGTGACCCTCCTAGCGGGGGGTGGCAATGAGCAGTTCTTC
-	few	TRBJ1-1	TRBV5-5	CASSQATGNTEAFF	TGTGCCAGCAGCCAAGCGACAGGGAACACTGAAGCTTTCTTT
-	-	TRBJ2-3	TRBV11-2	CASSLDIGDTQYF	TGTGCCAGCAGCTTAGATATCGGTGATACGCAGTATTTT
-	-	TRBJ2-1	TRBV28	CASTPPANNEQFF	TGTGCCAGCACCCCACCCGCGAACAATGAGCAGTTCTTC
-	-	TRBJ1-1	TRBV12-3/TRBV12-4	CASSLASLPTEAFF	TGTGCCAGCAGTTTAGCCTCTCTCCCCACTGAAGCTTTCTTT
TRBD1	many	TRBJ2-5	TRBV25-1	CASQRTLGQGAETQYF	TGTGCCAGCCAACGGACTTTGGGACAGGGTGCGGAGACCCAGTACTTC
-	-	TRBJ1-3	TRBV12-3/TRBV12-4	CASSIQQAPGNTIYF	TGTGCCAGCAGCATACAACAGGCGCCTGGAAACACCATATATTTT
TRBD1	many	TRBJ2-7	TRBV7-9	CASSLEWPQGAYEQYF	TGTGCCAGCAGCTTAGAATGGCCCCAGGGGGCCTACGAGCAGTACTTC
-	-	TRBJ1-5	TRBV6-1	CASRSRVNNQPQHF	TGTGCCAGCAGGTCCAGGGTTAACAATCAGCCCCAGCATTTT
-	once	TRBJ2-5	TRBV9	CASSQSPSEETQYF	TGTGCCAGCAGCCAATCCCCATCTGAGGAGACCCAGTACTTC
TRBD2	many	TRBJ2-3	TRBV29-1	CSVDLAGPDTQYF	TGCAGCGTTGACCTAGCGGGGCCTGATACGCAGTATTTT
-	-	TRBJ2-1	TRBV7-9	CASTWLVSSYNEQFF	TGTGCCAGCACTTGGCTAGTAAGTTCCTACAATGAGCAGTTCTTC
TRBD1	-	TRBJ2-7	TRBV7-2	CASSHRGQEDEQYF	TGTGCCAGCAGCCACAGGGGACAAGAAGACGAGCAGTACTTC